The source of this T cell receptor (beta chain) is a study of CXCR3-negative and CXCR3-positive naive CD8 T cells. Study-level results: Diversity proved comparably high across both naive subsets and much lower in memory CD8+ cells. CXCR3-positive naive cells had more hydrophobic TRB CDR3s than CXCR3-negative naive cells.

This CDR3 spans 15 amino acids. Germline V lookup: CDR1 LNHDA, CDR2 SQIVND (reference sequence). Cells classed as naive CD8+ T cells were CD45RO-CCR7+CD27+CD95-. UMI-tagged TRB cDNA libraries were built via 5' RACE. Reanalyzing the 5' RACE reads, TCRdb keeps one entry per CDR3 protein, without DNA. The sample has around 140,000 distinct CDR3 sequences. Remarks on this clonotype: What it binds is not known.

The rearrangement uses TRBV19 and TRBJ2-1; TCRdb's assignment of TRBD1 cannot be checked, as there is no DNA. This TCR came from a human donor in good health. Some clones in this sample may be carry-over from other donors' samples. Sequenced: naive CXCR3- CD8+ T cells from blood. The subset here: CD45RO-CCR7+CD27+CD95- naive CD8+ T cells lacking CXCR3 (TNR3-). This chain's CDR3 is CASSIGRGPYNEQFF.